Below, 13 T cell receptor beta chains from the same sample are listed, as sequenced in a study of blood T cell repertoires in COVID-19. Repertoires were generated with immunoSEQ multiplex PCR, while TCRdb's copy carries only in-frame clones and drops some. The sample carries about 300,000 clones, about nine tenths recorded once. Sequencing was done on a sample of peripheral blood. These receptors were collected from a man aged 18 to 29 with active or convalescent COVID-19.

For this clone: The junction shows a germline mismatch at one end, possibly a read error. This chain links TRBV7-6 with TRBJ2-1; 7 bases agree with TRBD2. Germline V gene lookup returns CDR1 SGHVS and CDR2 FNYEAQ. The CDR3 is 13 residues long. CDR3 amino acids: CASSSGAAGKVIF. The CDR3 DNA reads TGTGCCAGCAGCTCTGGGGCAGCGGGAAAGGTTATCTTC.

This sequence joins TRBV7-9 and TRBJ1-2; 10 bases are a match to TRBD1. CDR1 and CDR2 from the germline V gene are SEHNR and FQNEAQ (reference sequence). The ends lost 5 bases at V and 10 bases at J; junction bases unmatched: 7. The length of the CDR3 is 13 residues. The CDR3 DNA reads TGTGCCAGCAGCGTGGGACAGGGGCTTTTCTACACCTTC. This sequence encodes CASSVGQGLFYTF.

J is TRBJ1-2 and V is TRBV19, with D perhaps TRBD1 (6 bases). Trimming took off 7 bases at V and 8 bases at J, with 17 bases between the two ends. CDR3 length equals 13 residues. Germline assignment: CDR1 LNHDA and CDR2 SQIVND (reference sequence). The CDR3 sequence is CASTPWGGSGYTF. The CDR3 DNA is TGTGCCAGTACCCCTTGGGGGGGCAGCGGCTACACCTTC. The whole variable domain, filled in from reference TRBV19 and TRBJ1-2, reads DGGITQSPKYLFRKEGQNVTLSCEQNLNHDAMYWYRQDPGQGLRLIYYSQIVNDFQKGDIAEGYSVSREKKESFPLTVTSAQKNPTAFYLCASTPWGGSGYTFGSGTRLTVV.

J is TRBJ2-7 and V is TRBV27, with TRBD1 matching over 7 bases. Losses at the gene ends were 4 bases for V and 9 bases for J; bases not matched to a gene: 9. The CDR3 covers 13 residues. Germline CDR1 is MNHEY and CDR2 is SMNVEV (reference sequence). CDR3 protein: CASSSPGTAVQYF. The DNA for the CDR3 is TGTGCCAGCAGTTCGCCGGGGACAGCCGTGCAGTACTTC.

J is TRBJ2-1 and V is TRBV27; 10 bases map to TRBD2. This CDR3 is built from 15 residues. J was trimmed by 3 bases and V by 5 bases; bases with no gene match: 4. CDR1 and CDR2 from the germline V gene are MNHEY and SMNVEV (reference sequence). The CDR3 sequence: CASSRGLAIYNEQFF. CDR3 coding DNA: TGTGCCAGCAGTCGGGGACTAGCGATCTACAATGAGCAGTTCTTC.

V and J are TRBV19 and TRBJ2-5; 8 bases align to TRBD2. The V segment lost 3 bases and the J segment 5 bases; nucleotides outside the gene matches: 14. The CDR3 extends over 17 amino acids. Per germline, CDR1 LNHDA and CDR2 SQIVND (reference sequence). The CDR3 loop reads CASSIGLAGSRRETQYF. DNA of the CDR3: TGTGCCAGTAGTATTGGGCTAGCGGGCTCCCGGAGGGAGACCCAGTACTTC.

This chain connects TRBV4-1 to TRBJ1-5, with D hard to call. CDR1 is MGHRA and CDR2 is YSYEKL in the germline V gene. CDR3 length: 13 amino acids. The ends were cut back, 2 bases at V and 5 bases at J, with 7 bases in the middle. CDR3 sequence (DNA): TGCGCCAGCAGCCAAAGCACCGATCAGCCCCAGCATTTT. Amino acids: CASSQSTDQPQHF.

This rearrangement joins TRBV7-3 to TRBJ2-7; D not resolved. CDR3 length equals 13 residues. In germline, CDR1 is SGHTA, CDR2 FQGTGA. The V end lost 5 bases, the J end lost 5 bases, and 13 bases lay between the germline ends. The CDR3 reads CASSPGLLHEQYF. The CDR3 DNA is TGTGCCAGCAGCCCCGGTCTCCTCCACGAGCAGTACTTC.

This chain's CDR3 is CASIPIGRGSNQPQHF. The DNA of the CDR3 is TGTGCCAGCATCCCGATTGGGCGGGGAAGCAATCAGCCCCAGCATTTT. The chain employs TRBV28 and TRBJ1-5; D is unresolved. Germline V CDR1 and CDR2: MDHEN, SYDVKM. The CDR3 has 16 residues. V lost 7 bases and J lost 1, with 17 bases in between.

The J gene is TRBJ2-1, the V gene TRBV6-5; 7 bases match TRBD2. Trimming at V came to 2 bases and at J to 4 bases, leaving 2 bases not matched to a gene. In germline, CDR1 is MNHEY, CDR2 SVGAGI. The CDR3 has 14 amino acids. The CDR3 is CASSYLAEYNEQFF. The CDR3 DNA reads as TGTGCCAGCAGTTACCTAGCGGAATACAATGAGCAGTTCTTC.

The V and J genes are TRBV6-5 and TRBJ1-1; D unclear. CDR1 is MNHEY, CDR2 SVGAGI, per germline. The V gene lost 6 bases and the J gene lost 1 base, with 15 bases spanning the gap. The CDR3 covers 15 residues. CDR3 protein: CASRVWVGENTEAFF. The CDR3 DNA reads as TGTGCCAGCAGGGTGTGGGTCGGGGAGAACACTGAAGCTTTCTTT.

The chain joins TRBV14 to TRBJ2-7; D uncertain. Germline V gene sequence: CDR1 SGHDN, CDR2 FVKESK. The CDR3 extends over 13 amino acids. Trimming pared 5 bases from V and 3 bases from J, leaving 11 bases between. CDR3 sequence: CASSLGLGYEQYF. The CDR3, as DNA: TGTGCCAGCAGCTTGGGCCTCGGCTACGAGCAGTACTTC.

The chain links TRBV7-9 to TRBJ2-5; 9 bases are shared with TRBD1. The CDR3 totals 16 residues. Germline CDR1 SEHNR, CDR2 FQNEAQ (reference sequence). V lost 5 bases and J lost 3; bases outside the gene matches: 10. The CDR3, as DNA: TGTGCCAGCAGCCCGTCGCGCGACAGGGGGAAAGAGACCCAGTACTTC. Residues: CASSPSRDRGKETQYF.